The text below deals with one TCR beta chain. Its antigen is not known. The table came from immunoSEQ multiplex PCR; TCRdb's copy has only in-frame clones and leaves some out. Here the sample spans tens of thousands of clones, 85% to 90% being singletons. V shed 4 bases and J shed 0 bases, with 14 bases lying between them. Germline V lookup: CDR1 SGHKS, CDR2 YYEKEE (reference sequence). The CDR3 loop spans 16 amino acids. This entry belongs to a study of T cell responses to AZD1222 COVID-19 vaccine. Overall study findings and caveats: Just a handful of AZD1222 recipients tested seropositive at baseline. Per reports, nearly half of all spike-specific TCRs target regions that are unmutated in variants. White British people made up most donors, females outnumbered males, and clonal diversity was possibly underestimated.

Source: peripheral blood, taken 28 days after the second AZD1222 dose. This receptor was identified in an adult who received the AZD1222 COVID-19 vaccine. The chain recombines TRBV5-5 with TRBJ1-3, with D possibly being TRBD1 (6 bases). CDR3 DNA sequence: TGTGCCAGCAGCCGCCGGGACACCAGCTCTGGAAACACCATATATTTT. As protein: CASSRRDTSSGNTIYF. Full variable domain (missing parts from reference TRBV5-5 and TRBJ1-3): DAGVTQSPTHLIKTRGQQVTLRCSPISGHKSVSWYQQVLGQGPQFIFQYYEKEERGRGNFPDRFSARQFPNYSSELNVNALLLGDSALYLCASSRRDTSSGNTIYFGEGSWLTVV.